This T cell receptor beta chain was obtained from a study of blood T cell repertoires in COVID-19 (TCRdb year 2020). With regard to the full study: Collaborator samples came from the United States, Italy and Spain and covered acute and convalescent phases of COVID-19. The prospective study material was composed of cDNA or gDNA derived from T cells, B-cell-depleted T cells, or PBMCs. Subjects who had been exposed to COVID-19, were actively infected with it, or had recovered from it provided the deeply sampled blood TCRbeta repertoires that made up the dataset. A freely available public database, intended as a resource for researchers studying the immune response to SARS-CoV-2, is where the repertoires were released. The samples were drawn from two sources: the first 160 participants of the ongoing ImmuneRACE study, and 1,000 to 1,500 subjects contributed by 6 global collaborators. Nearly every sample came with metadata listing a de-identified subject ID, COVID-19 status, age in years and sex. Where available, HLA class I and class II types were obtained from metadata supplied by the sample provider rather than from assay-based typing.

General study outcomes and caveats: How much clinical and demographic metadata was included differed by source and by participant, and the metadata was provided uncurated.

In Seattle, one collaborating source enrolled patients while the infection was active and tracked those patients longitudinally over the course of disease. The collaborating institutions used their own protocols to collect whole blood in K2EDTA tubes. For TCRbeta analysis, collaborators shipped samples in one of three forms: frozen whole blood, isolated PBMCs, or DNA extracted from either of those sample types. The trim is 3 bases for V and 2 bases for J, with a gap of 13 bases between the germline ends. From its cysteine to its phenylalanine, the CDR3 spans 15 amino acids. Solely the CDR3 DNA is kept, with 45 bases framed from the first base. CDR1 and CDR2, per the germline V gene, are SGHTA and FQGTGA. The immunoSEQ Assay, a bias-controlled multiplex PCR, was used to amplify TCRbeta CDR3 regions from genomic DNA. On the authors' methods: Nucleated cell counts per sample were estimated from amplification of reference gene primers within the assay. To quantify the absolute abundance of each unique TCRbeta CDR3 rearrangement, sequence reads were collapsed and filtered. For each sample, productive Simpson clonality was calculated as the square root of Simpson's diversity index over productive rearrangements. Here the immuneACCESS table is served through TCRdb, limited to in-frame sequences with V and J called. Missing clones are a known gap in these copies; in checked studies unresolved V genes cover under half, and the rest lacks a known reason. That table supplies the V and J calls and clone size; D and trimming were determined from the DNA. The sample table lists a few hundred thousand clones, roughly 90% of them with a count of one. Together, the top ten hold approximately 10% of the sample.

As for this clone: What this receptor recognizes is not known. No per-base quality is available; no much larger clone lies one base away.

The receptor was isolated from a woman in her twenties or thirties with COVID-19, enrolled during active disease. Sequencing used peripheral blood. The V and J genes are TRBV7-3 and TRBJ2-5; perhaps TRBD2 is the D gene, with 7 bases matching. The CDR3 region reads CASSLGGTLQETQYF. The sequenced DNA is TGTGCCAGCAGCTTGGGGGGGACATTACAAGAGACCCAGTACTTC.